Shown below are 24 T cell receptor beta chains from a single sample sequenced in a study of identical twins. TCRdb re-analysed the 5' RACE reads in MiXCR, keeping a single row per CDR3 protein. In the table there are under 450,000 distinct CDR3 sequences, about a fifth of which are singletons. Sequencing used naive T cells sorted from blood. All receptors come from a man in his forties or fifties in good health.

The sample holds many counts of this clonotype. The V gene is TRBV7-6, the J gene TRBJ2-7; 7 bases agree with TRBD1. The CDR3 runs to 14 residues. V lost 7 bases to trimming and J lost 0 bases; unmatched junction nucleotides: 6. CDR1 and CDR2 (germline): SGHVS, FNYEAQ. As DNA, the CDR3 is TGTGCCAGCAACCCAGGACAGGACTCCTACGAGCAGTACTTC. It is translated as CASNPGQDSYEQYF.

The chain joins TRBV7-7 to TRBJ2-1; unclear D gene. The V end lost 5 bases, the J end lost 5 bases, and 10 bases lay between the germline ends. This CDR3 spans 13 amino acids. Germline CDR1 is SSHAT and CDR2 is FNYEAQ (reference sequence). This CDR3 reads CASSPGVDNEQFF. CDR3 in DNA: TGTGCCAGCAGCCCTGGGGTAGACAATGAGCAGTTCTTC.

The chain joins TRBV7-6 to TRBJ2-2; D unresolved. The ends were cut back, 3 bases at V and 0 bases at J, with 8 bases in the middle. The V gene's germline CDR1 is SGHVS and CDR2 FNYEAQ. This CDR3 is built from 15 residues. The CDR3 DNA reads TGTGCCAGCAGCTTGAGCATTCCGAACACCGGGGAGCTGTTTTTT. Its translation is CASSLSIPNTGELFF.

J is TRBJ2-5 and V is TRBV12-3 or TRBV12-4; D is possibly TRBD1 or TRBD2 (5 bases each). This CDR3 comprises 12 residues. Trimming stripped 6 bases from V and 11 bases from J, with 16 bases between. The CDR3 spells CASSPPGNRQYF. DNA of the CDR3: TGTGCCAGCAGCCCTCCGGGAAACAGGCAGTACTTC.

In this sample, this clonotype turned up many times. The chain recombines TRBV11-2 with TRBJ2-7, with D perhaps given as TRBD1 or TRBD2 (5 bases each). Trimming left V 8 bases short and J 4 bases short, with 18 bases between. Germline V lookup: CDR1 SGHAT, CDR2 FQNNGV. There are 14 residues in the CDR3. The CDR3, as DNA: TGTGCCAGCTCCAGAGGGCGGACAAATTACGAGCAGTACTTC. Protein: CASSRGRTNYEQYF.

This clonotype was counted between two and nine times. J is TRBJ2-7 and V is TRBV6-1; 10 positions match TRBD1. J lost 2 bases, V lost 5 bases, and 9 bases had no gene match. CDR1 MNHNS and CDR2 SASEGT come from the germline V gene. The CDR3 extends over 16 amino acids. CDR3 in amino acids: CASSRPRQGATYEQYF. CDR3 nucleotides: TGTGCCAGCAGTCGGCCGAGACAGGGGGCCACCTACGAGCAGTACTTC.

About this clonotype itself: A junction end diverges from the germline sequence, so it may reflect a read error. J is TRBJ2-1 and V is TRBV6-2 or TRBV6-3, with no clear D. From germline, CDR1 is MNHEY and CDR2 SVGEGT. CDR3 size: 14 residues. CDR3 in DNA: TGTGCCAGCAGCCTACCCACTACTCACAATGAGCTGTTCTTC. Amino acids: CASSLPTTHNELFF.

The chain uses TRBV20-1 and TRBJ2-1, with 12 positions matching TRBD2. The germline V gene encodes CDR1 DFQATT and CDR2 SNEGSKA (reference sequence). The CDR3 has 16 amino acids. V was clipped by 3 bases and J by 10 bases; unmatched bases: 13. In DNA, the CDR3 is TGCAGTGCTAGCTCGTCGACTAGCGGGAGATGGGACGAGCAGTTCTTC. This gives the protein CSASSSTSGRWDEQFF.

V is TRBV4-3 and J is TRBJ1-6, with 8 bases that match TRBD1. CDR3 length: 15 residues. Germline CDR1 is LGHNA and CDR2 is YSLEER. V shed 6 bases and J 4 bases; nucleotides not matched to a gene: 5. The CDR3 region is CASRRTGNYNSPLHF. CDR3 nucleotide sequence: TGCGCCAGCAGAAGGACAGGGAATTATAATTCACCCCTCCACTTT.

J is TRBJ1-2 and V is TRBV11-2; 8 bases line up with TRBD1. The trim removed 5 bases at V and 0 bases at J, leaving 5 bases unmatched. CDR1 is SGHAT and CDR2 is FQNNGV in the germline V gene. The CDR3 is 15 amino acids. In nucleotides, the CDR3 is TGTGCCAGCAGCCTGAGGACAGGGACTAACTATGGCTACACCTTC. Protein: CASSLRTGTNYGYTF. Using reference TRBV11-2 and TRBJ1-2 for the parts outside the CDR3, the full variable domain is EAGVAQSPRYKIIEKRQSVAFWCNPISGHATLYWYQQILGQGPKLLIQFQNNGVVDDSQLPKDRFSAERLKGVDSTLKIQPAKLEDSAVYLCASSLRTGTNYGYTFGSGTRLTVV.

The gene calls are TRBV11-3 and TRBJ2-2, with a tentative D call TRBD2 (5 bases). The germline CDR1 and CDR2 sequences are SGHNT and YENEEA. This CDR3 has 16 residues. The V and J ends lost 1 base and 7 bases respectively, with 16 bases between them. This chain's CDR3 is CASSLGGQAGIGELFF. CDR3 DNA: TGTGCCAGCAGCTTAGGTGGTCAGGCGGGCATCGGGGAGCTGTTTTTT.

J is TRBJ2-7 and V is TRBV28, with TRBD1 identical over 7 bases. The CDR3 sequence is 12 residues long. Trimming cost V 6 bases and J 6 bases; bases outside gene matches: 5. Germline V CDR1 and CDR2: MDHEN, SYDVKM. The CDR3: CASRRQGSEQYF. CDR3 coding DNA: TGTGCCAGCAGGCGACAGGGCTCCGAGCAGTACTTC.

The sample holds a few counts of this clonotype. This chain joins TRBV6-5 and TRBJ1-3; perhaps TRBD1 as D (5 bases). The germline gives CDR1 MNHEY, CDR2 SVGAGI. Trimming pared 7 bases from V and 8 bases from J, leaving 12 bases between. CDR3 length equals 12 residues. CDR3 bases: TGTGCCAGCATCCCGGGGGGAGACACCATATATTTT. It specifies CASIPGGDTIYF.

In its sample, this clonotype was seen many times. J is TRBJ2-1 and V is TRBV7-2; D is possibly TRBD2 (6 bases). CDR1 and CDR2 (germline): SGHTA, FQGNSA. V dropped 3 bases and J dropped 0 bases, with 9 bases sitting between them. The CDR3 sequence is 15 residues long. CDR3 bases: TGTGCCAGCAGCTTTTTCGGGAGCTCCTACAATGAGCAGTTCTTC. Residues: CASSFFGSSYNEQFF.

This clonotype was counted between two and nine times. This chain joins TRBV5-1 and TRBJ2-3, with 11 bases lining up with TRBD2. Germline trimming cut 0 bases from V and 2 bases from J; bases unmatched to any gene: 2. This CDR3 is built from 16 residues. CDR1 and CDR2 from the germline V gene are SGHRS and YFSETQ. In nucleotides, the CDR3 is TGCGCCAGCAGCTTGGCTAGCGGGAGGCTCACAGATACGCAGTATTTT. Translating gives CASSLASGRLTDTQYF.

The CDR3 DNA reads TGCAGTGCTAGAGATCTCCGGGGGGTGGAAGATACGCAGTATTTT. Amino acid sequence: CSARDLRGVEDTQYF. This chain connects TRBV20-1 to TRBJ2-3; TRBD2 matches at 7 bases. V was clipped by 0 bases and J by 5 bases; unmatched bases: 8. Germline V gene lookup returns CDR1 DFQATT and CDR2 SNEGSKA (reference sequence). The CDR3 is made up of 15 amino acids.

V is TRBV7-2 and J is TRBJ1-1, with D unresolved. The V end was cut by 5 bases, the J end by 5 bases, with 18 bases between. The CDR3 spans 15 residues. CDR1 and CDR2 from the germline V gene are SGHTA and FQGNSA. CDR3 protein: CASSLGAEGGTEAFF. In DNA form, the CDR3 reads TGTGCCAGCAGCCTTGGTGCGGAGGGAGGAACTGAAGCTTTCTTT.

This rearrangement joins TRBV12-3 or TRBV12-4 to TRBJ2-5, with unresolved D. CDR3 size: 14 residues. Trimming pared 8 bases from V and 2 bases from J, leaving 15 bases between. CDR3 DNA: TGTGCCAGCCGCTCCACTCGGGCGCAAGAGACCCAGTACTTC. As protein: CASRSTRAQETQYF.

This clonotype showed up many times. The CDR3 region has the DNA TGCAGTGCTCCCACATTACAGGGGGCCTTTGCCTATGGCTACACCTTC. The encoded protein is CSAPTLQGAFAYGYTF. The chain couples TRBV20-1 to TRBJ1-2; 9 bases are a match to TRBD1. Germline values: CDR1 DFQATT, CDR2 SNEGSKA (reference sequence). The CDR3 is 16 amino acids. Trimming at V came to 5 bases and at J to 4 bases, leaving 14 bases not matched to a gene.

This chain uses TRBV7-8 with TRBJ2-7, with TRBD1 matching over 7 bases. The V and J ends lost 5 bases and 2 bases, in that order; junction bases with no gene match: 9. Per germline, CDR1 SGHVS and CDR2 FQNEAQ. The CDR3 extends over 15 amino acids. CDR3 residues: CASSDRQGLTYEQYF. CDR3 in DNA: TGTGCCAGCAGCGATCGACAGGGTTTGACCTACGAGCAGTACTTC.

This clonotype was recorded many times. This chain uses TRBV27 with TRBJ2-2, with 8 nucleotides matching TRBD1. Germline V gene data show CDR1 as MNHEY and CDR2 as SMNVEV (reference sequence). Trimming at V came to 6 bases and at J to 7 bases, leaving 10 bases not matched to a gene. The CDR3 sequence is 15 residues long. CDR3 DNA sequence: TGTGCCAGCAGCCCGGACAGGGTATTGGTCGGGGAGCTGTTTTTT. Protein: CASSPDRVLVGELFF.

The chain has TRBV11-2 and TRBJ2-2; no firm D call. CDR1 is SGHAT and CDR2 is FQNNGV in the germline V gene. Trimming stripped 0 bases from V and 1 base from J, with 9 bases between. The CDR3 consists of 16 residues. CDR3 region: CASSLDRAGNTGELFF. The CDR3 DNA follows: TGTGCCAGCAGCTTAGATCGGGCAGGGAACACCGGGGAGCTGTTTTTT.

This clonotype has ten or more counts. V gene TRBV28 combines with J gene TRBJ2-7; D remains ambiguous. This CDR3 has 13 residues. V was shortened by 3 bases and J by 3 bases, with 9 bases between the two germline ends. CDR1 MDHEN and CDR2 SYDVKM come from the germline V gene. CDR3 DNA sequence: TGTGCCAGCAGTTTTTCACGGAACTACGAGCAGTACTTC. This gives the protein CASSFSRNYEQYF. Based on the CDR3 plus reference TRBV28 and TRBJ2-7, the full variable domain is DVKVTQSSRYLVKRTGEKVFLECVQDMDHENMFWYRQDPGLGLRLIYFSYDVKMKEKGDIPEGYSVSREKKERFSLILESASTNQTSMYLCASSFSRNYEQYFGPGTRLTVT.

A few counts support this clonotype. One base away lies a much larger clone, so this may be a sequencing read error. The CDR3 loop is CASSLGSGGANEQFF. The CDR3 DNA reads as TGCGCCAGCAGCTTGGGTAGCGGGGGGGCCAATGAGCAGTTCTTC. V usage is TRBV5-1 and J usage is TRBJ2-1, with 11 bases matching TRBD2. With 0 bases clipped from V and 6 bases from J, the junction kept 2 bases outside the gene matches. The CDR3 spans 15 residues. Germline V gives CDR1 SGHRS, CDR2 YFSETQ. Complete variable domain (other parts from reference TRBV5-1 and TRBJ2-1): KAGVTQTPRYLIKTRGQQVTLSCSPISGHRSVSWYQQTPGQGLQFLFEYFSETQRNKGNFPGRFSGRQFSNSRSEMNVSTLELGDSALYLCASSLGSGGANEQFFGPGTRLTVL.